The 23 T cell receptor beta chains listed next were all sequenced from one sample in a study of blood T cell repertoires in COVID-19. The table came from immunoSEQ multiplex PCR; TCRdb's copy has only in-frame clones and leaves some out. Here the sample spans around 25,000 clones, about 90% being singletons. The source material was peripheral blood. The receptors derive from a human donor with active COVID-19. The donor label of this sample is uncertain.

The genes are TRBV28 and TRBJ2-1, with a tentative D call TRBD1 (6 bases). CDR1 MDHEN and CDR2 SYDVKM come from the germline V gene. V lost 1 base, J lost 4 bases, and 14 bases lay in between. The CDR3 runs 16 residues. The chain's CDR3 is CASSLSGTGSYNEQFF. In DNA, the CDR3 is TGTGCCAGCAGTTTATCGGGAACAGGGTCGTACAATGAGCAGTTCTTC.

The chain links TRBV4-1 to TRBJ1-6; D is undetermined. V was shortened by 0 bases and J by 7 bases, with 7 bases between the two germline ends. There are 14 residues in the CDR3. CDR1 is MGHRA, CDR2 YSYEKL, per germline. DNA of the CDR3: TGCGCCAGCAGCCAAGATTGGGCGAATTCACCCCTCCACTTT. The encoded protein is CASSQDWANSPLHF.

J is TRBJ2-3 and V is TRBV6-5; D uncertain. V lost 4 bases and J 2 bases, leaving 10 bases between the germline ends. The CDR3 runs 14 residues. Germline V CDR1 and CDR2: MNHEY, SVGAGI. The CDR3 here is CASSLLFSTDTQYF. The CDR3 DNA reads TGTGCCAGCAGTTTGTTATTCTCCACAGATACGCAGTATTTT.

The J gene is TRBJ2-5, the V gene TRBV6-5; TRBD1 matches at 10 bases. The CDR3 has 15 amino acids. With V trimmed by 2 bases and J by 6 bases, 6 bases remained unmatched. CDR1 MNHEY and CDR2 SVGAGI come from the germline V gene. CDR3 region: CASSYAGQGSQTQYF. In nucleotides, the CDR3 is TGTGCCAGCAGTTACGCGGGACAGGGGAGTCAGACCCAGTACTTC.

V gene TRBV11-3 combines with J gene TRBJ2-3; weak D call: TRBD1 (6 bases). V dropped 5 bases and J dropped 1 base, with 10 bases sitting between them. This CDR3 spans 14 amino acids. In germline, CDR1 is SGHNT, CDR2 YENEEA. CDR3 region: CASSTSGGTDTQYF. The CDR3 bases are TGTGCCAGCAGCACATCAGGGGGCACAGATACGCAGTATTTT.

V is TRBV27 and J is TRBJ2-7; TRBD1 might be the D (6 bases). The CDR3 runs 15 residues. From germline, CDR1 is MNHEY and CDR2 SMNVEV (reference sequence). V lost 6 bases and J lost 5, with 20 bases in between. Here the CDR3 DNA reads TGTGCCAGCAGGTTACAGGGTATTATCGCCCACGAGCAGTACTTC. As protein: CASRLQGIIAHEQYF.

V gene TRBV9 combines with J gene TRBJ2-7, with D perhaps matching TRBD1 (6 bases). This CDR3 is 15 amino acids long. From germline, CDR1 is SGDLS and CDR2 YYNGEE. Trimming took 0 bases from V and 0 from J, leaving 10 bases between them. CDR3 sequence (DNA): TGTGCCAGCAGCGTAGGGACAGCGAGCTCCTACGAGCAGTACTTC. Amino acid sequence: CASSVGTASSYEQYF. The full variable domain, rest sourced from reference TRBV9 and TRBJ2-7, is DSGVTQTPKHLITATGQRVTLRCSPRSGDLSVYWYQQSLDQGLQFLIQYYNGEERAKGNILERFSAQQFPDLHSELNLSSLELGDSALYFCASSVGTASSYEQYFGPGTRLTVT.

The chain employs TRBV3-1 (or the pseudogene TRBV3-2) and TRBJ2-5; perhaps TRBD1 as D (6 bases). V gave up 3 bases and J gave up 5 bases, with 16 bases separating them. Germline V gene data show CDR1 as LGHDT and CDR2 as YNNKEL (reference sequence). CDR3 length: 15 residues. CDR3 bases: TGTGCCAGCAGCCACCTACTAGGCCAGGGGGAGACCCAGTACTTC. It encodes CASSHLLGQGETQYF.

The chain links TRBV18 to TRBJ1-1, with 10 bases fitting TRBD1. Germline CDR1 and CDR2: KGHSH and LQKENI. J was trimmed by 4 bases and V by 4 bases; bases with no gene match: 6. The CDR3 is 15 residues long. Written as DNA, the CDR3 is TGTGCCAGCTCACAAGGACAGGGGGGGAGCACTGAAGCTTTCTTT. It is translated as CASSQGQGGSTEAFF.

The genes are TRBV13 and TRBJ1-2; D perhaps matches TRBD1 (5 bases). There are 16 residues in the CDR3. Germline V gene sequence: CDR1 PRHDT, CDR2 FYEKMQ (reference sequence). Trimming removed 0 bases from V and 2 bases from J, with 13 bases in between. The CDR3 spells CASSLGLGGLNYGYTF. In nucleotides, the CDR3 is TGTGCCAGCAGCTTAGGCCTGGGGGGGTTAAACTATGGCTACACCTTC.

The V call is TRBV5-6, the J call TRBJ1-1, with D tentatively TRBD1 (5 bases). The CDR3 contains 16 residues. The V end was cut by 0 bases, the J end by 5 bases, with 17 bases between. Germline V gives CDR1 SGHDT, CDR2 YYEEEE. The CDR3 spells CASSLETGVWTTEAFF. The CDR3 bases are TGTGCCAGCAGCTTGGAGACGGGGGTTTGGACTACTGAAGCTTTCTTT.

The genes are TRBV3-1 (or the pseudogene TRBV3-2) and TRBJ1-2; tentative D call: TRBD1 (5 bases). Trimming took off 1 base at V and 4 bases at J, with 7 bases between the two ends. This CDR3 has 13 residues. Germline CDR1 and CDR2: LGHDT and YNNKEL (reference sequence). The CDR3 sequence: CASSQGGGYGYTF. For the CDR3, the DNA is TGTGCCAGCAGCCAAGGGGGGGGCTATGGCTACACCTTC.

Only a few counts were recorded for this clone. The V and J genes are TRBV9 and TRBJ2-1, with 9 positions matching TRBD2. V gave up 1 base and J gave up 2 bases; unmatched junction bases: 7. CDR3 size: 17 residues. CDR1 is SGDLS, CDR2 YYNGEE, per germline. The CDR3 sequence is CASSVRLAVNTYNEQFF. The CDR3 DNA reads TGTGCCAGCAGCGTACGACTAGCGGTCAATACCTACAATGAGCAGTTCTTC. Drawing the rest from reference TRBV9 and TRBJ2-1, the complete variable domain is DSGVTQTPKHLITATGQRVTLRCSPRSGDLSVYWYQQSLDQGLQFLIQYYNGEERAKGNILERFSAQQFPDLHSELNLSSLELGDSALYFCASSVRLAVNTYNEQFFGPGTRLTVL.

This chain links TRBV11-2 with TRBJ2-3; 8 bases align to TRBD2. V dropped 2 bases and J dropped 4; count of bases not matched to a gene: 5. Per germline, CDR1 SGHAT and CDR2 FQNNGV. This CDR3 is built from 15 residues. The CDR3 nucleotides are TGTGCCAGCAGCTTAACGGGGGGGCGCCCAGATACGCAGTATTTT. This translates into CASSLTGGRPDTQYF.

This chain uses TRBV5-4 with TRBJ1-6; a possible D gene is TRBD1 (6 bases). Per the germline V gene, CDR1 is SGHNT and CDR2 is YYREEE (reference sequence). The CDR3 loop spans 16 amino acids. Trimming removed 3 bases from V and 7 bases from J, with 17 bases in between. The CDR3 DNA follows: TGTGCCAGCAGCTCAGGGGCTGCCCACGTGAATTCACCCCTCCACTTT. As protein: CASSSGAAHVNSPLHF.

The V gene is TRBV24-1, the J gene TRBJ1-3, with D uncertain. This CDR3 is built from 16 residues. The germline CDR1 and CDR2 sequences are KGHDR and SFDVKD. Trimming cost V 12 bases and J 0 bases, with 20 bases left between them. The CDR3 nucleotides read TGTGCCGCCCCCCGGAGCTCCCCGAACTCTGGAAACACCATATATTTT. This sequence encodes CAAPRSSPNSGNTIYF.

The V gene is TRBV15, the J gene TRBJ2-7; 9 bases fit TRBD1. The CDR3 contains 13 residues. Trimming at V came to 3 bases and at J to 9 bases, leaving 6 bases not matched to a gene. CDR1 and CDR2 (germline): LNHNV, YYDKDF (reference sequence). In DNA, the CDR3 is TGTGCCACCAGCAGTTCCGGACAGGGGTGGCAGTACTTC. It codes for CATSSSGQGWQYF.

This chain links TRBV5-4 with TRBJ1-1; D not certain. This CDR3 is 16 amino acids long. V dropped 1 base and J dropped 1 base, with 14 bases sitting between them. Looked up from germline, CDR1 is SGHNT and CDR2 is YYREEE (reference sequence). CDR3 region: CASSLSSVRANTEAFF. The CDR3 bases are TGTGCCAGCAGCTTGTCGAGTGTGCGTGCGAACACTGAAGCTTTCTTT.

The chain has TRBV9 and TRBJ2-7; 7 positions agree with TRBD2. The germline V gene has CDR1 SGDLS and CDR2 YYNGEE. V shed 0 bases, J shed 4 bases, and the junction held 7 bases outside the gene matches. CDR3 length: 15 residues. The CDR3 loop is CASSVGPSGVYEQYF. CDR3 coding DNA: TGTGCCAGCAGCGTAGGGCCCAGCGGGGTTTACGAGCAGTACTTC.

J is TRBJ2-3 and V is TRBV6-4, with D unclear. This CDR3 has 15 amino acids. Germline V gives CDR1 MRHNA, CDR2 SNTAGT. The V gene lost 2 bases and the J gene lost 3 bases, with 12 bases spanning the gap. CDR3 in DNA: TGTGCCAGCAGTGACCCGACACCCCGTACAGATACGCAGTATTTT. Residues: CASSDPTPRTDTQYF.

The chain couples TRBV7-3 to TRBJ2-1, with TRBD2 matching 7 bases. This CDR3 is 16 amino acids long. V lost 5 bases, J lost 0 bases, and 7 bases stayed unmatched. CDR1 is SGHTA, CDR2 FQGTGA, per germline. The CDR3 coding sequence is TGTGCCAGCAGCCCGGAGCGGGGCCTCTCCTACAATGAGCAGTTCTTC. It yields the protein CASSPERGLSYNEQFF.

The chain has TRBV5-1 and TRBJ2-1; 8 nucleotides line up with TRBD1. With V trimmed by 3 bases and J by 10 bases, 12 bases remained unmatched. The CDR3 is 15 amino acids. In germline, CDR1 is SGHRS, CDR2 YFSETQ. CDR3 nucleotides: TGCGCCAGCAGCTCAACCGGACAGGGTGGAGGAGAGCAGTTCTTC. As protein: CASSSTGQGGGEQFF.

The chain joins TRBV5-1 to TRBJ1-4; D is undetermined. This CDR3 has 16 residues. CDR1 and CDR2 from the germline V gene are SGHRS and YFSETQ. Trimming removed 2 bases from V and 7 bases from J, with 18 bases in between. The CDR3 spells CASSFGEGSYGEKLFF. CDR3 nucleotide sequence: TGCGCCAGCAGCTTTGGAGAGGGTAGCTATGGTGAAAAACTGTTTTTT.